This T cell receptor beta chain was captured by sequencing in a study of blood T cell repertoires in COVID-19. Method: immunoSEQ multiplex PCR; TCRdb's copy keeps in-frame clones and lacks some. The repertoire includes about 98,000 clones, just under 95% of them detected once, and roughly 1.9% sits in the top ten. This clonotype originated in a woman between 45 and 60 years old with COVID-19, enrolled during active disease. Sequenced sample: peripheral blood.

The DNA of the CDR3 is TGTGCCAGCAGTCATGGGGGGGGAAACTATGGCTACACCTTC. Amino acid sequence: CASSHGGGNYGYTF. V usage is TRBV6-5 and J usage is TRBJ1-2; TRBD1 might be the D (5 bases). In germline, CDR1 is MNHEY, CDR2 SVGAGI. The CDR3 covers 14 residues. V was trimmed by 5 bases and J by 2 bases, leaving 12 bases between them.